This record looks at one T cell receptor beta chain sequence and its context. Antigen specificity is unknown. RNA transcripts yielded amplified TCR beta CDR3 regions. When the TCR CDR3 underwent first-round RT-PCR, the HTBI primer set was used. MiXCR, run by TCRdb on the multiplex PCR reads, gives a single entry per CDR3 protein. The sample carries hundreds of thousands of distinct CDR3 sequences, 35% to 40% recorded once. Germline-derived CDR1 and CDR2 are SQVTM and ANQGSEA. Unmatched junction bases numbered 8, after V lost 3 bases and J lost 2 bases. CDR3 length equals 15 residues. Orbital computed tomography and thyroid ultrasound, together with serum TRAb and thyroxine and clinical symptoms, were used for diagnoses. The data are from a study of T cells in Graves' hyperthyroidism and ophthalmopathy. The overall study: Pretreatment peripheral blood was obtained at initial diagnosis.

Study-wide findings and caveats: Among clonotypes expanded in thyroid above 0.001, most were also found in blood.

The chain couples TRBV29-1 to TRBJ2-3; 7 bases are a match to TRBD2. Sequenced sample: blood. This TCR derives from a man aged 18 to 30 with Graves' hyperthyroidism. CDR3 nucleotides: TGCAGCGTTGAGGAGGGAGGGCTCCACACAGATACGCAGTATTTT. It yields the protein CSVEEGGLHTDTQYF.